The rows below give T cell receptor beta chains drawn from one sample of a study of cytomegalovirus exposure and HLA in healthy donors. Repertoires were generated with immunoSEQ multiplex PCR, while TCRdb's copy carries only in-frame clones and drops some. This table holds roughly 150,000 clones, 80% found once. The sequenced material came from PBMCs. Receptor source: a man in his thirties or forties in good health and CMV-seronegative. CDR3s include the opening cysteine and the closing phenylalanine or tryptophan. A D gene is named only where the DNA matches it firmly. Clone size is given for some rows only: seen once, a few or many times, or a class if the clone is expanded.

CDR3	DNA	size	V	J	D
CASSVLAGVGNEQFF	TGTGCCAGCAGCGTACTAGCGGGAGTCGGCAATGAGCAGTTCTTC	.	TRBV9	TRBJ2-1	TRBD2
CASSEGGGADTQYF	TGTGCCAGCAGTGAAGGGGGAGGGGCAGATACGCAGTATTTT	.	TRBV2	TRBJ2-3	TRBD2
CASSLAGGRAPDTQYF	TGTGCCAGCAGCTTAGCTGGCGGGAGGGCCCCAGATACGCAGTATTTT	.	TRBV7-2	TRBJ2-3	TRBD2
CASYHSGNEQFF	TGCGCCAGCTATCATAGCGGGAATGAGCAGTTCTTC	.	TRBV5-1	TRBJ2-1	TRBD2
CASSPGDRNTEAFF	TGCGCCAGCAGCCCGGGGGACAGGAACACTGAAGCTTTCTTT	.	TRBV5-1	TRBJ1-1	TRBD1
CASSLSRFTEAFF	TGTGCCAGCAGTCTCTCGCGTTTCACTGAAGCTTTCTTT	few	TRBV6-1	TRBJ1-1	.
CASSARQGIHSYEQYF	TGTGCCAGCAGCGCGCGACAGGGGATTCATTCCTACGAGCAGTACTTC	.	TRBV7-9	TRBJ2-7	TRBD1
CASSPGDGNQPQHF	TGTGCCAGCAGTCCGGGAGACGGGAATCAGCCCCAGCATTTT	.	TRBV27	TRBJ1-5	.
CASSLAGVYEQYF	TGCGCCAGCAGCTTAGCGGGAGTCTACGAGCAGTACTTC	.	TRBV5-1	TRBJ2-7	TRBD2
CASSFLRTGAYGYTF	TGTGCCAGCAGCTTCCTCAGGACAGGCGCCTATGGCTACACCTTC	.	TRBV5-4	TRBJ1-2	TRBD1
CSGYRGSTTEAFF	TGCAGCGGATACAGGGGTTCTACCACTGAAGCTTTCTTT	.	TRBV29-1	TRBJ1-1	TRBD1
CASSSGGVWTEAFF	TGTGCCAGCAGTAGTGGGGGGGTTTGGACTGAAGCTTTCTTT	.	TRBV27	TRBJ1-1	.
CASSALTGEAFF	TGTGCCAGCAGCGCTCTAACCGGGGAAGCTTTCTTT	few	TRBV9	TRBJ1-1	.
CASSLVLSYQPQHF	TGTGCCAGCAGCTTAGTGTTGTCATATCAGCCCCAGCATTTT	.	TRBV7-2	TRBJ1-5	.
CASSQDSTNEKLFF	TGTGCCAGCAGCCAGGACAGCACTAATGAAAAACTGTTTTTT	.	TRBV28	TRBJ1-4	.
CATQDTNTGELFF	TGCGCCACCCAAGACACGAACACCGGGGAGCTGTTTTTT	.	TRBV5-1	TRBJ2-2	.
CASLPAGTFNEQFF	TGTGCCAGCCTACCGGCCGGGACTTTCAATGAGCAGTTCTTC	.	TRBV21-1	TRBJ2-1	.
CASNTGTSGDEQFF	TGCGCCAGCAATACCGGGACTAGCGGGGATGAGCAGTTCTTC	.	TRBV5-1	TRBJ2-1	TRBD2
CATSGTGAYEQYF	TGTGCCACCTCCGGGACAGGGGCCTACGAGCAGTACTTC	once	TRBV6-1	TRBJ2-7	TRBD1
CASSYPYEQYF	TGTGCCAGCAGTTATCCTTACGAGCAGTACTTC	once	TRBV2	TRBJ2-7	.
CASSPGLANEQYF	TGTGCCAGCAGCCCGGGACTAGCTAACGAGCAGTACTTC	.	TRBV7-9	TRBJ2-7	TRBD2
CASSFRTDRRVNEQFF	TGTGCCAGCAGCTTCCGGACAGACCGGCGGGTGAATGAGCAGTTCTTC	.	TRBV7-9	TRBJ2-1	.
CASSSNDRGSTDTQYF	TGTGCCAGCAGCTCAAATGACAGGGGAAGCACAGATACGCAGTATTTT	once	TRBV28	TRBJ2-3	TRBD1
CASSIGQGGEKLFF	TGCGCCAGCAGCATCGGACAGGGGGGTGAAAAACTGTTTTTT	few	TRBV5-1	TRBJ1-4	TRBD1
CAWSGGSDTQYF	TGTGCCTGGAGCGGGGGATCAGATACGCAGTATTTT	.	TRBV30	TRBJ2-3	.
CASSLLGRGNTGELFF	TGCGCCAGCAGCTTGCTCGGGCGGGGTAACACCGGGGAGCTGTTTTTT	.	TRBV5-1	TRBJ2-2	.
CASSLVTFQNYGYTF	TGTGCCAGCAGCTTAGTCACATTCCAAAACTATGGCTACACCTTC	.	TRBV7-2	TRBJ1-2	.
CASSLRQFQETQYF	TGTGCCAGCAGTCTCAGACAGTTCCAAGAGACCCAGTACTTC	.	TRBV28	TRBJ2-5	.
CASSSSGRGETQYF	TGTGCCAGCAGCTCGAGCGGGAGAGGAGAGACCCAGTACTTC	.	TRBV14	TRBJ2-5	TRBD2
CASDRGDLDEQYF	TGTGCCAGTGACAGGGGAGATCTAGACGAGCAGTACTTC	few	TRBV6-1	TRBJ2-7	TRBD1
CASSLGQGGEQYF	TGCGCCAGCAGCTTAGGACAGGGGGGCGAGCAGTACTTC	once	TRBV5-1	TRBJ2-7	TRBD1
CASRELANGEQFF	TGCGCCAGCAGGGAGCTAGCGAATGGTGAGCAGTTCTTC	.	TRBV10-2	TRBJ2-1	.
CASSHSDRYFLSGANVLTF	TGCGCCAGCAGTCATTCCGACAGATACTTTCTTTCTGGGGCCAACGTCCTGACTTTC	.	TRBV23-1	TRBJ2-6	.
CASSQVLAGAHTGELFF	TGCGCCAGCAGCCAAGTCCTAGCGGGAGCTCACACCGGGGAGCTGTTTTTT	.	TRBV4-1	TRBJ2-2	TRBD2
CASSLARGNQPQHF	TGTGCCAGCAGCTTAGCTCGCGGGAACCAGCCCCAGCATTTT	.	TRBV7-8	TRBJ1-5	.
CASSPRTGEAFF	TGTGCCAGCAGCCCCCGAACAGGTGAAGCTTTCTTT	few	TRBV6-6	TRBJ1-1	.
CASSAGLASSYEQYF	TGTGCCAGCAGCGCGGGACTAGCGAGCTCCTACGAGCAGTACTTC	.	TRBV5-4	TRBJ2-7	TRBD2
CASSPSGSQNEQFF	TGTGCCAGCAGTCCAAGCGGATCCCAGAATGAGCAGTTCTTC	.	TRBV27	TRBJ2-1	.
CASSYSGRAQFF	TGTGCCAGCAGTTATAGCGGGAGGGCCCAGTTCTTC	once	TRBV6-5	TRBJ2-1	TRBD2
CASSIIQGNTEAFF	TGTGCCAGTAGTATTATTCAGGGGAACACTGAAGCTTTCTTT	.	TRBV19	TRBJ1-1	.
CASGLQGVHEAFF	TGTGCTAGTGGTTTACAGGGGGTACATGAAGCTTTCTTT	.	TRBV12-5	TRBJ1-1	TRBD1
CASSEWDKRQYF	TGTGCCAGCAGCGAGTGGGACAAAAGGCAGTACTTC	.	TRBV5-5	TRBJ2-7	.
CASSERGYSPLHF	TGTGCCAGCAGTGAGCGGGGGTATTCACCCCTCCACTTT	.	TRBV25-1	TRBJ1-6	.
CAIRDSSARSTDTQYF	TGTGCCATCAGGGATTCTAGCGCCCGTAGCACAGATACGCAGTATTTT	few	TRBV10-3	TRBJ2-3	.
CASSEAPDRHQHF	TGTGCCAGCAGTGAAGCGCCGGACAGGCACCAGCATTTT	.	TRBV6-1	TRBJ1-5	TRBD1
CASSLLETANTEAFF	TGTGCCAGCAGCTTGTTGGAGACAGCAAACACTGAAGCTTTCTTT	.	TRBV5-5	TRBJ1-1	.
CASRLGLAGGNEQYF	TGTGCCAGCAGACTGGGTCTAGCGGGAGGAAATGAGCAGTACTTC	.	TRBV6-5	TRBJ2-7	TRBD2